One and the same sample provided the 2 T cell receptor beta chains below, sequenced in a study of B cell selection in AIRE deficiency. CD4+CD127+ cells were sorted as the conventional CD4 T cells. The protocol was immunoSEQ multiplex PCR, while the TCRdb copy is restricted to in-frame clones and leaves out a portion. This sample has under 25,000 clones, with around 97% found just once. What was sequenced was conventional CD4+ T cells sorted from PBMCs. The receptors here all came from a human donor with AIRE deficiency.

V and J are TRBV9 and TRBJ2-3, with 8 bases that match TRBD2. This CDR3 is 15 amino acids long. V lost 5 bases to trimming and J lost 1 base; unmatched junction nucleotides: 6. In germline, CDR1 is SGDLS, CDR2 YYNGEE. CDR3 residues: CASSLRAGGTDTQYF. CDR3 in DNA: TGTGCCAGCAGTCTAAGAGCGGGGGGCACAGATACGCAGTATTTT. Combining the CDR3 with reference TRBV9 and TRBJ2-3 gives the whole variable domain DSGVTQTPKHLITATGQRVTLRCSPRSGDLSVYWYQQSLDQGLQFLIQYYNGEERAKGNILERFSAQQFPDLHSELNLSSLELGDSALYFCASSLRAGGTDTQYFGPGTRLTVL.

The J gene is TRBJ1-2, the V gene TRBV19; 12 bases agree with TRBD1. The CDR3 contains 17 residues. The germline V gene has CDR1 LNHDA and CDR2 SQIVND (reference sequence). V lost 5 bases, J lost 4 bases, and 11 bases stayed unmatched. In nucleotides, the CDR3 is TGTGCCAGTAGTCGGGCCTGGGACAGGGGGCAAAGCTATGGCTACACCTTC. It encodes CASSRAWDRGQSYGYTF.